This T cell receptor beta chain came from a study of blood T cells in healthy people across ages. A second PCR of about 6 to 11 cycles used a sample-barcoded 5' primer and a J-beta primer mix. TCRdb used MiXCR to reprocess the 5' RACE reads, holding one entry per CDR3 protein. The sample contains approximately 830,000 distinct CDR3 sequences, 55% to 65% of which appear only once. Peripheral blood samples of roughly 10 milliliters were drawn from each donor. This CDR3 region has 13 residues. The germline V gene encodes CDR1 MNHEY and CDR2 SVGEGT. The sequenced sample consisted of blood. The chain has TRBV6-2 or TRBV6-3 and TRBJ2-4; D is possibly TRBD1 (5 bases). The J call may be wrong; the DNA end is better matched by TRBJ2-7. The clonotype was recovered from a man aged 30 to 45 in good health. This CDR3 is CASSWTPGYEQYF. The CDR3 bases are TGTGCCAGCAGTTGGACCCCAGGGTACGAGCAGTACTTC.